Listed below are T cell receptor beta chains from one sample, sequenced in a study of cytomegalovirus exposure and HLA in healthy donors. Clones were sequenced by immunoSEQ multiplex PCR, and TCRdb holds only the in-frame ones, with some missing. The data contain fewer than 40,000 clones, approximately 82% of them singletons. Sequenced input: PBMCs. The receptors originated from a woman aged 18 to 35 in good health and CMV-seronegative. Both conserved end residues are part of each CDR3. The D gene is left open where the match is weak. Size is stated for part of the rows, as once, few or many counts, or as a class when the clone is expanded.

size,J,D,V,DNA,CDR3
NA,TRBJ2-1,TRBD2,TRBV30,TGTGCCTGGGGGACTATCAGCTCCTACAATGAGCAGTTCTTC,CAWGTISSYNEQFF
NA,TRBJ2-1,NA,TRBV7-9,TGTGCCAGCAGCCCAGCCAGGGGCCACAATGAGCAGTTCTTC,CASSPARGHNEQFF
NA,TRBJ2-4,TRBD1,TRBV5-8,TGTGCCAGCAGCTTGGCCAGCAGGGGGCTCTTGAACATTCAGTACTTC,CASSLASRGLLNIQYF
NA,TRBJ1-5,NA,TRBV27,TGTGCCAGCAGTTTATCGGGGGGGGCGGCCAATCAGCCCCAGAATTTT,CASSLSGGAANQPQNF
once,TRBJ2-1,TRBD2,TRBV7-8,TGTGCCAGCAGCTTAGCGGGGACTAGCGGGAGAGGCAATGAGCAGTTCTTC,CASSLAGTSGRGNEQFF
NA,TRBJ2-5,TRBD2,TRBV5-1,TGCGCCAGCAGCTCCGGACTAGCGGGCACCCTTCAAGAGACCCAGTACTTC,CASSSGLAGTLQETQYF
NA,TRBJ2-7,NA,TRBV6-5,TGTGCCAGCAGTGACTCTAGTACGATCAACGGCGAGCAGTACTTC,CASSDSSTINGEQYF
NA,TRBJ2-1,TRBD1,TRBV28,TGTGCCAGCAGTTCCACCGGACAGGGGCGTTACAATGAGCAGTTCTTC,CASSSTGQGRYNEQFF
once,TRBJ1-5,TRBD1,TRBV7-9,TGTGCCAGCAGCTTAACACGACAGGGTGGCAATCAGCCCCAGAATTTT,CASSLTRQGGNQPQNF
NA,TRBJ1-3,TRBD1,TRBV7-2,TGTGCCAGCAGCCCACTAGCTATGGGGACAGGGCCCTCTGGAAACACCATATATTTT,CASSPLAMGTGPSGNTIYF
NA,TRBJ1-2,TRBD1,TRBV5-5,TGTGCCAGCAGCTCAGCCGGGACAGGGGATGGCTACACCTTC,CASSSAGTGDGYTF
NA,TRBJ2-3,NA,TRBV4-1,TGCGCCAGCAGCCAAGGTCAGGGGGGTTGGACAGATACGCAGTATTTT,CASSQGQGGWTDTQYF
NA,TRBJ2-1,NA,TRBV6-6,TGTGCCAGCAAGAATCAGGGCGGCCCCTACAATGAGCAGTTCTTC,CASKNQGGPYNEQFF
NA,TRBJ2-7,TRBD2,TRBV7-9,TGTGCCAGCAGCCATACTAGCGGGGGATCAAGCTCCTACGAGCAGTACTTC,CASSHTSGGSSSYEQYF
NA,TRBJ1-6,NA,TRBV5-6,TGTGCCAGCAGCTTGGGAAGCAAGAATTCACCCCTCAACTTT,CASSLGSKNSPLNF
NA,TRBJ2-3,NA,TRBV9,TGTGCCAGCAGCGTCAGTGTAGATACGCAGTATTTT,CASSVSVDTQYF
NA,TRBJ1-5,NA,TRBV6-1,TGTGCCATCTCTATATCCGGGGGCAATCAGCCCCAGCATTTT,CAISISGGNQPQHF
NA,TRBJ2-3,NA,TRBV5-1,TGCGCCAGCTCCCTGTGGAGAAGGACAGATACGCAGTATTTT,CASSLWRRTDTQYF
few,TRBJ2-3,NA,TRBV5-6,TGTGCCAGCAGCCGGAGAATCCCCACAGATACGCAGTATTTT,CASSRRIPTDTQYF
NA,TRBJ1-4,NA,TRBV7-9,TGTGCCAGCAGCTTAACCCCAGCAACTAATGAAAAACTGTTTTTT,CASSLTPATNEKLFF
NA,TRBJ2-7,TRBD1,TRBV28,TGTGCCACCGCAAGACGGACAGGGTTTGTCCACGAGCAGTACTTC,CATARRTGFVHEQYF
NA,TRBJ1-2,TRBD1,TRBV29-1,TGCAGCGTCGCACGACAGGGGGTGGAATATGGCTACCCCTTC,CSVARQGVEYGYPF
NA,TRBJ2-5,TRBD2,TRBV19,TGTGCCAGTAGTATGTACGGCGGGAGCATCCAAGAGACCCAGTACTTC,CASSMYGGSIQETQYF
NA,TRBJ2-1,TRBD1,TRBV9,TGTGCCAGCAGCGTGGCGACGACAGGGACGCATGAGCAGTTCTTC,CASSVATTGTHEQFF
few,TRBJ2-7,TRBD2,TRBV7-2,TGTGCCAGCAGCTTCGAGACTAGCGGGATTTCCGAGCAGTACTTC,CASSFETSGISEQYF
NA,TRBJ2-1,TRBD2,TRBV27,TGTGCCAGCAGTCCTGCAGCGGGACCCTACAATGAGCAGTTCTTC,CASSPAAGPYNEQFF
NA,TRBJ2-1,TRBD2,TRBV4-2,TGTGCCAGCAGCCAGGGGACTAGCGGGACCTATGAGCAGTTCTTC,CASSQGTSGTYEQFF
NA,TRBJ1-6,NA,TRBV29-1,TGCAGCGCTATGACAGCCATGAATTCACCCCTCCACTTT,CSAMTAMNSPLHF
few,TRBJ2-4,TRBD1,TRBV7-9,TGTGCCAGCAGCCCACAGGGGATTGGGTCCAAAAACATTCAGTACTTC,CASSPQGIGSKNIQYF
NA,TRBJ1-5,NA,TRBV14,TGTGCCAGCAGCCAACAGGGAAGTAGGCAGCCCCAGCATTTT,CASSQQGSRQPQHF
once,TRBJ2-3,TRBD2,TRBV7-3,TGTGCCAGCAGCCAGGTAGCGGGGGAGAGAGATACGCAGTATTTT,CASSQVAGERDTQYF
NA,TRBJ1-3,NA,TRBV5-1,TGCGCCAGCAGCGTAGGCCAGGGTCCCAGCTCTGGAAACACCATATATTTT,CASSVGQGPSSGNTIYF
NA,TRBJ1-4,TRBD1,TRBV6-5,TGTGCCAGCAGTTTCGCCGGACAGGCGGATGAAAAACTGTTTTTT,CASSFAGQADEKLFF
few,TRBJ2-1,TRBD1,TRBV19,TGTGCCAGTAGTATTTTAGGACAGGACCTCCGATACAATGAGCAGTTCTTC,CASSILGQDLRYNEQFF
NA,TRBJ2-5,NA,TRBV6-5,TGTGCCAGCAGTTACGGGCAGGTTGGGGAGACCCAGTACTTC,CASSYGQVGETQYF
NA,TRBJ1-3,TRBD1,TRBV5-1,TGCGCCAGCAGCTCGGGACAGACCGCTGGAAACACCATATATTTT,CASSSGQTAGNTIYF
once,TRBJ2-2,NA,TRBV7-2,TGTGCCAGCAGCTTAGAAACTACTTTTAACACCGGGGAGCTGTTTTTT,CASSLETTFNTGELFF
NA,TRBJ2-4,NA,TRBV4-3,TGCGCCAGCAGCCAAGAGCCCCAGGGGCGGGGGAAAAACATTCAGTACTTC,CASSQEPQGRGKNIQYF
NA,TRBJ2-5,NA,TRBV20-1,TGCAGTGCGTGGACTAAAGAGACCCAGTACTTC,CSAWTKETQYF
NA,TRBJ1-6,TRBD1,TRBV4-1,TGCGCCAGCAGCCAAGGACAGGGGATTAAGGGACCCCTCCACTTT,CASSQGQGIKGPLHF
NA,TRBJ2-1,TRBD1,TRBV7-2,TGTGCCAGCAGCTTAGTCGGACAGGCCCAAAATGAGCAGTTCTTC,CASSLVGQAQNEQFF
NA,TRBJ2-7,TRBD2,TRBV5-1,TGCGCCAGCAGCCGCGGAGGACTAGCGGGGGACGACGAGCAGTACTTC,CASSRGGLAGDDEQYF
once,TRBJ1-3,NA,TRBV7-9,TGTGCCAGCAGCGAAAGGGGGGGCTCTGGAAACACCATATATTTT,CASSERGGSGNTIYF
NA,TRBJ1-2,TRBD1,TRBV7-9,TGTGCCAGCAGCTCGGGACAGATCTATGGCTACACCTTC,CASSSGQIYGYTF
NA,TRBJ2-1,NA,TRBV9,TGTGCCAGCAGCTCCCCCGGGAACTACAATGAGCAGTTCTTC,CASSSPGNYNEQFF
NA,TRBJ2-7,NA,TRBV25-1,TGTGCCAGCAGTGACGTCGAGCAGTACTTC,CASSDVEQYF
NA,TRBJ1-2,NA,TRBV7-9,TGTGCCAGCAGCTTAGCGGCAGGTGCCCCCTATGGCTACACCTTC,CASSLAAGAPYGYTF
NA,TRBJ1-1,NA,TRBV29-1,TGCAGCGTTGAGAAGGGCGCCCGGGGTGCGTGGGCTTTCTTT,CSVEKGARGAWAFF
few,TRBJ1-3,NA,TRBV19,TGTGCCAGTAGTCTGCCCACAGCAACGACTGGAAACACCATATATTTT,CASSLPTATTGNTIYF
NA,TRBJ1-3,NA,TRBV7-8,TGTGCCAGCAGCTTCACGACATTCTTCTCTGGAAACACCATATATTTT,CASSFTTFFSGNTIYF
NA,TRBJ2-1,TRBD1,TRBV11-1,TGTGCCAGCAGCTTTGGGGACAGGCACCACAATGAGCAGTTCTTC,CASSFGDRHHNEQFF
NA,TRBJ1-4,TRBD1,TRBV19,TGTGCCAGTAGTACGACAGGGTTGGGAGAAAAACTGTTTTTT,CASSTTGLGEKLFF
NA,TRBJ2-7,TRBD2,TRBV13,TGTGCCAGCAGCTCGGGACTAGCGGGAGGTTCCCACGAGCAGTACTTC,CASSSGLAGGSHEQYF
NA,TRBJ2-2,NA,TRBV7-3,TGTGCCAGCAGAGCGGCTAGTGGGACCGGGGAGCTGTTTTTT,CASRAASGTGELFF
NA,TRBJ2-3,TRBD2,TRBV27,TGTGCCAGCAGTTTTTTTGCGGGGGGCCGGACTAGCACAGATACGCAGTATTTT,CASSFFAGGRTSTDTQYF